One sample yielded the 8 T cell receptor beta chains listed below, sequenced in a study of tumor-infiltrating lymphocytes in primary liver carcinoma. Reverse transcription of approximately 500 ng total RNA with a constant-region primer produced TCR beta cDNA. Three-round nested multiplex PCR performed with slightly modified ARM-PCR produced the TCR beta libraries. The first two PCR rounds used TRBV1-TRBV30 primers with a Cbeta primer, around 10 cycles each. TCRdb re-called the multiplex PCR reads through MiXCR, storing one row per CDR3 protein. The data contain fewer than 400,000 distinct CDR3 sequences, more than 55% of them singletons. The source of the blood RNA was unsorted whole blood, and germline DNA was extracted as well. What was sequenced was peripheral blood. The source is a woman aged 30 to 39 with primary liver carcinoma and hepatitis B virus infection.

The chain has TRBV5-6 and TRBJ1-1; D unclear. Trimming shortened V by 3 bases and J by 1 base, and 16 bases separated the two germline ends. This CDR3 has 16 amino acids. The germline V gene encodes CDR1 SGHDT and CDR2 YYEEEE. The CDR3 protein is CASSSSNALRNTEAFF. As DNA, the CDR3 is TGTGCCAGCAGCTCTAGTAACGCACTAAGGAACACTGAAGCTTTCTTT.

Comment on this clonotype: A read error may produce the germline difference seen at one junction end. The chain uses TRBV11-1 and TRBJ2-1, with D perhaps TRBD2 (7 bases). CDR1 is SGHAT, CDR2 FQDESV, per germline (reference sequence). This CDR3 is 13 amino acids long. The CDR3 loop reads CASSLGGVDEQFF. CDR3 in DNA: TGTGCCAGTAGCTTAGGGGGGGTCGATGAGCAGTTCTTC.

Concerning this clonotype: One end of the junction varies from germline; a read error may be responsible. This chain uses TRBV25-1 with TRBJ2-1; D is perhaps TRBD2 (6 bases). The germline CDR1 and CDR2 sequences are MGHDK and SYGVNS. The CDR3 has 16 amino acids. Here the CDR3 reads CANSGPGARSYNEQFF. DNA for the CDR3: TGTGCCAACAGTGGTCCGGGAGCAAGGTCCTACAATGAGCAGTTCTTC.

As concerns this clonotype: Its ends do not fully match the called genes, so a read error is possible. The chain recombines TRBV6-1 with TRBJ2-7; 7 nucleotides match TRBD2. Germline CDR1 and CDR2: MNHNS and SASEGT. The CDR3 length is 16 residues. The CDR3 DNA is TGTGCCAGCAGTGAGGGTTGGCTAGCGGCCCCCTACGAACAGTACTTC. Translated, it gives CASSEGWLAAPYEQYF.

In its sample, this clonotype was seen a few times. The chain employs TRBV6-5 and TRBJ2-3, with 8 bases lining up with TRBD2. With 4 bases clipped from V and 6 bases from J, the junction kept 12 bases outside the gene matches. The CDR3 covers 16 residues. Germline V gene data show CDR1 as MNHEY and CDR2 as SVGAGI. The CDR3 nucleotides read TGTGCCAGCAGTTCCCCGCGGACTAGCCGCCAGGATACGCAGTATTTT. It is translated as CASSSPRTSRQDTQYF.

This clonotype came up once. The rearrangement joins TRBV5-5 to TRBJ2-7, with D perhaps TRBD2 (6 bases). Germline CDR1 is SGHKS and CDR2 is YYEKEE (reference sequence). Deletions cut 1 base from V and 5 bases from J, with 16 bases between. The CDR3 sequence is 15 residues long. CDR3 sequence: CASSLSGVRVDEQYF. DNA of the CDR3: TGTGCCAGCAGCTTGTCGGGGGTGCGAGTAGACGAGCAGTACTTC. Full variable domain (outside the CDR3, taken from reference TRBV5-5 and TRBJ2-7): DAGVTQSPTHLIKTRGQQVTLRCSPISGHKSVSWYQQVLGQGPQFIFQYYEKEERGRGNFPDRFSARQFPNYSSELNVNALLLGDSALYLCASSLSGVRVDEQYFGPGTRLTVT.

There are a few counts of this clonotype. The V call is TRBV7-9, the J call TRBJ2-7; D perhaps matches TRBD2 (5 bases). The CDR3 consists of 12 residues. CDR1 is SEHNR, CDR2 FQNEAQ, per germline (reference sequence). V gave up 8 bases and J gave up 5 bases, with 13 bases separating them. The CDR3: CASHGDRDEQYF. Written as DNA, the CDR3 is TGTGCCAGCCACGGGGATCGAGACGAGCAGTACTTC.

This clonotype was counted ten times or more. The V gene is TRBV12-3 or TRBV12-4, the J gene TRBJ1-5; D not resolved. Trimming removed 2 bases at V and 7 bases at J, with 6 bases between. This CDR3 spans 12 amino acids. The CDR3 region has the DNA TGTGCCAGCAGTTTAAACGGGCAGCCCCAGCATTTT. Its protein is CASSLNGQPQHF.